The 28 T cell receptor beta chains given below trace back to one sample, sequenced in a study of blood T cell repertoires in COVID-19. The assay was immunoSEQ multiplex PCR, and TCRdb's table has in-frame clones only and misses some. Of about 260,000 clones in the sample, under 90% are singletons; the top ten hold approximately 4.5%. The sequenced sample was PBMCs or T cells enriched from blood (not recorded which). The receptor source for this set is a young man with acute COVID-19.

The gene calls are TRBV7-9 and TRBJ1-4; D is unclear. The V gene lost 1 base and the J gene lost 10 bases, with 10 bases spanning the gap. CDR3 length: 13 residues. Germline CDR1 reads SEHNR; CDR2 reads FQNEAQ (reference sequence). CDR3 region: CASSLEVGRKLFF. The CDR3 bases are TGTGCCAGCAGCTTAGAAGTGGGCCGAAAACTGTTTTTT.

The CDR3 DNA follows: TGTGCCACCAGCAGAGAGGGACAGGGGATGACCGGGGAGCTGTTTTTT. Amino acid sequence: CATSREGQGMTGELFF. The chain uses TRBV15 and TRBJ2-2, with 10 bases that match TRBD1. The V gene end was trimmed by 0 bases and the J gene end by 5 bases; junction bases not matched to a gene: 3. The germline V gene encodes CDR1 LNHNV and CDR2 YYDKDF (reference sequence). The CDR3 has 16 residues.

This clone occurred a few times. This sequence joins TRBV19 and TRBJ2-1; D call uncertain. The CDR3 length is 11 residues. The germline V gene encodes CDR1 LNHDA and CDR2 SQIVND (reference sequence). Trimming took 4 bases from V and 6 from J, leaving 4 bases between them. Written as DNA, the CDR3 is TGTGCCAGTAGTAATCTCAATGAGCAGTTCTTC. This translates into CASSNLNEQFF.

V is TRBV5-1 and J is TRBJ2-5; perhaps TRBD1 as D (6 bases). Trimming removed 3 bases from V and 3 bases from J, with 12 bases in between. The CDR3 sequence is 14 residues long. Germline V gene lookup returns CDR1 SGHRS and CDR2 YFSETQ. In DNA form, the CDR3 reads TGCGCCAGCAGCTCGGGCCGACAGGAAGAGACCCAGTACTTC. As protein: CASSSGRQEETQYF.

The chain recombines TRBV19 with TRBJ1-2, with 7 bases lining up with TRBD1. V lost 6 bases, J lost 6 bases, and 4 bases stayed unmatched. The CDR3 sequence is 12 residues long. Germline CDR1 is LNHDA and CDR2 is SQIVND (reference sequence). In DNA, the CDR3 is TGTGCCAGTAGCGGGGACAGCAATGGCTACACCTTC. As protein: CASSGDSNGYTF.

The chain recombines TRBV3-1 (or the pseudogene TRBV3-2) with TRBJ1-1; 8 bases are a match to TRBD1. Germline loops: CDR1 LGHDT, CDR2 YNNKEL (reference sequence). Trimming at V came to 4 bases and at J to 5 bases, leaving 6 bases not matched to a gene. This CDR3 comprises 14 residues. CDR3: CASSRLQGATEAFF. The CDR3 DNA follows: TGTGCCAGCAGCCGACTGCAGGGGGCAACTGAAGCTTTCTTT.

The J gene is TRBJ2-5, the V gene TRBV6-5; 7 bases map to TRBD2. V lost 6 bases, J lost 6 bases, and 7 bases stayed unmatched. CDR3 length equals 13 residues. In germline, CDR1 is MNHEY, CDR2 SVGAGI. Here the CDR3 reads CASRRAGNKTQYF. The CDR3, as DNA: TGTGCCAGCAGGAGAGCGGGGAACAAGACCCAGTACTTC.

In DNA, the CDR3 is TGTGCCAGTAGAAAGGGGCCACTAGCTCCGGACGCAGATACGCAGTATTTT. As protein: CASRKGPLAPDADTQYF. V is TRBV19 and J is TRBJ2-3; TRBD2 is a possible D gene (6 bases). V was trimmed by 6 bases and J by 4 bases, leaving 23 bases between them. Germline CDR1 LNHDA, CDR2 SQIVND (reference sequence). The CDR3 contains 17 residues. The full variable domain, completed using reference TRBV19 and TRBJ2-3, is DGGITQSPKYLFRKEGQNVTLSCEQNLNHDAMYWYRQDPGQGLRLIYYSQIVNDFQKGDIAEGYSVSREKKESFPLTVTSAQKNPTAFYLCASRKGPLAPDADTQYFGPGTRLTVL.

CDR3 sequence: CASSLAASGGSYNEQFF. DNA for the CDR3: TGCGCCAGCAGCTTGGCCGCTAGCGGGGGCTCCTACAATGAGCAGTTCTTC. The rearrangement links TRBV5-1 to TRBJ2-1; 10 positions agree with TRBD2. The junction had 3 bases not matched to a gene; V was cut back by 0 bases and J by 0 bases. Germline V gene lookup returns CDR1 SGHRS and CDR2 YFSETQ. The CDR3 consists of 17 residues.

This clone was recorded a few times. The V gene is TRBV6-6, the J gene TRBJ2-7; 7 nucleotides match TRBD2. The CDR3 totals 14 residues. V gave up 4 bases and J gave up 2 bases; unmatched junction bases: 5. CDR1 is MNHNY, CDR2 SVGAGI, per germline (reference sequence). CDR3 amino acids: CASSFQAGPYEQYV. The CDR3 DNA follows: TGTGCCAGCAGTTTCCAAGCGGGGCCCTACGAGCAGTACGTC.

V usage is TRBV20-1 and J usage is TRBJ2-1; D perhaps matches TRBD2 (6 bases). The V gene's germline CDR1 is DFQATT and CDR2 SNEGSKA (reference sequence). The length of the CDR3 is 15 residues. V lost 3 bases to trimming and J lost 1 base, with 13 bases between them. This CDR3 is CSASPAEGSYNEQFF. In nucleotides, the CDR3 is TGCAGTGCTAGTCCAGCGGAGGGTTCCTACAATGAGCAGTTCTTC.

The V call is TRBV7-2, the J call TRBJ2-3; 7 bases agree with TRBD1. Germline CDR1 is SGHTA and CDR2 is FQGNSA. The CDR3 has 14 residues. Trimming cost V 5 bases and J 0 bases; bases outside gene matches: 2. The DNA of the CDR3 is TGTGCCAGCAGCCCACAGGGGAGCACAGATACGCAGTATTTT. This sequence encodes CASSPQGSTDTQYF.

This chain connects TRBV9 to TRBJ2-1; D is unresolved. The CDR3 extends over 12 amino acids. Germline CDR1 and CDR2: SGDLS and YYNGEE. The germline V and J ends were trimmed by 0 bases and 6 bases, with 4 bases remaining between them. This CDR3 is CASSVDINEQFF. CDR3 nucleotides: TGTGCCAGCAGCGTAGATATCAATGAGCAGTTCTTC.

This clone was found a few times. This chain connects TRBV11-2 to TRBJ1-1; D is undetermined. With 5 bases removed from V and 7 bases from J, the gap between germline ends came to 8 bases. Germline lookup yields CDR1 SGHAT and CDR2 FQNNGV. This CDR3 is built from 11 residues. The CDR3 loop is CASSPLSEAFF. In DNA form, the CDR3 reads TGTGCCAGCAGCCCCCTAAGTGAAGCTTTCTTT. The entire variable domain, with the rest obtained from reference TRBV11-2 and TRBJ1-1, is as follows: EAGVAQSPRYKIIEKRQSVAFWCNPISGHATLYWYQQILGQGPKLLIQFQNNGVVDDSQLPKDRFSAERLKGVDSTLKIQPAKLEDSAVYLCASSPLSEAFFGQGTRLTVV.

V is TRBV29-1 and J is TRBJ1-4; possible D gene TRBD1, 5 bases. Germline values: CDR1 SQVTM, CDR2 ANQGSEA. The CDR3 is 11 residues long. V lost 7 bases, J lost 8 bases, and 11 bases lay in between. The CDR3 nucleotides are TGCAGCGCTGGGGAGGGGGAAAAACTGTTTTTT. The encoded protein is CSAGEGEKLFF. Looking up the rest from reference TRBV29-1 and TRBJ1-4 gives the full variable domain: SAVISQKPSRDICQRGTSLTIQCQVDSQVTMMFWYRQQPGQSLTLIATANQGSEATYESGFVIDKFPISRPNLTFSTLTVSNMSPEDSSIYLCSAGEGEKLFFGSGTQLSVL.

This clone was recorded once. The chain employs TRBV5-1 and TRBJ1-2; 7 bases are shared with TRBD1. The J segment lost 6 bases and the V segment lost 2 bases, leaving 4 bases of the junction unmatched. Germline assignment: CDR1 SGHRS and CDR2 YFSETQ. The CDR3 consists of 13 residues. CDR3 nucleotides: TGCGCCAGCAGCTTTGACAGGGCCGATGGCTACACCTTC. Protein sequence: CASSFDRADGYTF.

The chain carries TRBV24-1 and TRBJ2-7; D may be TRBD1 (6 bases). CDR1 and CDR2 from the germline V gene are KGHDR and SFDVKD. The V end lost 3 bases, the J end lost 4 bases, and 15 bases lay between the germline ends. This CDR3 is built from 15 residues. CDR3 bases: TGTGCCACCAGTGATCTGCAGGGGCTCCAGTACGAGCAGTACGTC. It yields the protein CATSDLQGLQYEQYV.

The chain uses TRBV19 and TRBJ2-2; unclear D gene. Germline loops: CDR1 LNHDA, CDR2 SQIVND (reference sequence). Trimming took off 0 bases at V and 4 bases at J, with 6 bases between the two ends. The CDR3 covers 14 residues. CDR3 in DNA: TGTGCCAGTAGTATAGATCTCCCCACCGGGGAGCTGTTTTTT. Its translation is CASSIDLPTGELFF.

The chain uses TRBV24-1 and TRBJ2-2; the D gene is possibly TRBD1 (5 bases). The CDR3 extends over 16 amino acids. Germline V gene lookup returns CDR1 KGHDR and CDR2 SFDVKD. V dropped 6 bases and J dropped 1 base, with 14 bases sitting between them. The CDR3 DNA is TGTGCCACCAGTCCCGGGCTAGGGGTGAACACCGGGGAGCTGTTTTTT. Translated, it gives CATSPGLGVNTGELFF.

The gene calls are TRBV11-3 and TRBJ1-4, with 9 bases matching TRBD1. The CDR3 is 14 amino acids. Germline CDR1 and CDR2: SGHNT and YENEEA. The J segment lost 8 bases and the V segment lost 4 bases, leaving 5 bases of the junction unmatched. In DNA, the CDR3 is TGTGCCAGCAGCTCCGACAGGGGGTACGAAAAACTGTTTTTT. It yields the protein CASSSDRGYEKLFF.

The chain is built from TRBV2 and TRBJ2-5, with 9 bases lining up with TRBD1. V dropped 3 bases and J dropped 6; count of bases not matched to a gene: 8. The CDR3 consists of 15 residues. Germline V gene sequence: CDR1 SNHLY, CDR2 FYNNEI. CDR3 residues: CASSEAGQGRKTQYF. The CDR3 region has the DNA TGTGCCAGCAGTGAGGCGGGACAGGGTAGGAAGACCCAGTACTTC.

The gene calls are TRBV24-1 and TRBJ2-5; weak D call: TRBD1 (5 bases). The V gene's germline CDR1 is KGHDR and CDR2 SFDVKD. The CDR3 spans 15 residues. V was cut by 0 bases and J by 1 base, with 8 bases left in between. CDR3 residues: CATSDLDRFQETQYF. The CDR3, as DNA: TGTGCCACCAGTGATTTGGACAGATTCCAAGAGACCCAGTACTTC.

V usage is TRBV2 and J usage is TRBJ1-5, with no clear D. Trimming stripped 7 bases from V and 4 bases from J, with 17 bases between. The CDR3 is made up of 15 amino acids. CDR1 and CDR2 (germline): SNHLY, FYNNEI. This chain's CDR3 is CASTSREVGNQPQHF. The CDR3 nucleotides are TGTGCCAGCACCTCTCGGGAGGTAGGGAATCAGCCCCAGCATTTT.

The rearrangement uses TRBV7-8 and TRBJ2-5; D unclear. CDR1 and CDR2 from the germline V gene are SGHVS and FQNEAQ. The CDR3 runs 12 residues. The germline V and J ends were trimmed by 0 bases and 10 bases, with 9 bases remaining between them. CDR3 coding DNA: TGTGCCAGCAGCTTAGCTTTAGAAGTCCAGTACTTC. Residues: CASSLALEVQYF.

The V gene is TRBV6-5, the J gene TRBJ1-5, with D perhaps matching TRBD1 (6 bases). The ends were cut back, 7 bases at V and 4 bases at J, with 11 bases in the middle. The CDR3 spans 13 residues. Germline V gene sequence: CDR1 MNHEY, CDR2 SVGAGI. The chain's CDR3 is CASKFQGNQPQHF. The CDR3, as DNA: TGTGCCAGCAAATTTCAGGGGAATCAGCCCCAGCATTTT.

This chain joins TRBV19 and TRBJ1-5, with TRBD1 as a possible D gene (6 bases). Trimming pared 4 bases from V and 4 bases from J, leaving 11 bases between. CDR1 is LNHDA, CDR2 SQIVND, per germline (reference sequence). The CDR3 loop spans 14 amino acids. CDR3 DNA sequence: TGTGCCAGTAGTACCGGGACAAGGAATCAGCCCCAGCATTTT. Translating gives CASSTGTRNQPQHF. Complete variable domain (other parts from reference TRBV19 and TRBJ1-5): DGGITQSPKYLFRKEGQNVTLSCEQNLNHDAMYWYRQDPGQGLRLIYYSQIVNDFQKGDIAEGYSVSREKKESFPLTVTSAQKNPTAFYLCASSTGTRNQPQHFGDGTRLSIL.

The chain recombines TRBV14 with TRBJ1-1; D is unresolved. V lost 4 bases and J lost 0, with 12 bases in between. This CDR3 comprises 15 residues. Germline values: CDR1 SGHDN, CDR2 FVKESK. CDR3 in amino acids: CASSPLGLMNTEAFF. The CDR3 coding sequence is TGTGCCAGCAGCCCCCTTGGGCTCATGAACACTGAAGCTTTCTTT.

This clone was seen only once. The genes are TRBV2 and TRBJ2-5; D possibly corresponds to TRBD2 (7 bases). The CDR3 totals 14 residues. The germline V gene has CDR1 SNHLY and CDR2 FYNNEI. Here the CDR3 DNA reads TGTGGGGACAAAGCGGGAACGGGGGCAGAGACCCAGTACTTC. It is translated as CGDKAGTGAETQYF.